Each of the 15 T cell receptor beta chains below was sequenced from the same sample in a study of HIV-infected children after antiretroviral therapy interruption. The TCR library was built from RNA with a 3' RACE protocol and unique molecular identifiers. In TCRdb, the 3' RACE reads were re-called with MiXCR into one record per CDR3 protein. The sample consists of 35,000 to 50,000 distinct CDR3 sequences, about 7% of them appearing once. Treatment described: PENTA 11 planned treatment interruption arm or continuous ART arm. The source was CD45RA+ CD4+ T cells from PBMCs, pooled from several time points, collected from a donor given antiretroviral therapy, either interrupted or continuous. Subset specified: naive CD4+ CD45RA+ CD45RO- T cells. The receptors shown here come from a pool of human donors with HIV.

In its sample, this clonotype was seen many times. The chain joins TRBV27 to TRBJ1-6, with D perhaps TRBD1 (5 bases). The CDR3 consists of 14 residues. Germline V gene data show CDR1 as MNHEY and CDR2 as SMNVEV (reference sequence). The V end lost 3 bases, the J end lost 6 bases, and 9 bases lay between the germline ends. CDR3 in amino acids: CASSFGGPNSPLHF. CDR3 sequence (DNA): TGTGCCAGCAGTTTCGGGGGACCTAATTCACCCCTCCACTTT.

The chain recombines TRBV7-2 with TRBJ2-5; D uncertain. Germline V gene data show CDR1 as SGHTA and CDR2 as FQGNSA. The CDR3 sequence is 17 residues long. V lost 0 bases to trimming and J lost 0 bases, with 14 bases between them. The CDR3 nucleotides read TGTGCCAGCAGCTTAGCGACCTTTACGGGTTACCAAGAGACCCAGTACTTC. Translating gives CASSLATFTGYQETQYF.

By its share, this clonotype is medium-sized (0.01 to 0.1%). Its ends do not fully match the called genes, so a read error is possible. The chain has TRBV6-6 and TRBJ2-2, with 11 bases identical to TRBD1. CDR1 and CDR2 (germline): MNHNY, SVGAGI (reference sequence). This CDR3 has 16 amino acids. The CDR3 bases are TGTGCCAGCGGTGACGGACAGGGGGCGGACACCGGGCAGCTCTACTTT. Its translation is CASGDGQGADTGQLYF.

The chain has TRBV7-2 and TRBJ2-7, with a possible D match to TRBD1 (6 bases). The CDR3 totals 17 residues. V was pared by 4 bases and J by 5 bases, with 24 bases between. The germline V gene encodes CDR1 SGHTA and CDR2 FQGNSA. The CDR3 loop reads CASSSTLQGRGSHEQYF. Here the CDR3 DNA reads TGTGCCAGCAGCTCTACCCTCCAGGGGCGAGGGTCCCACGAGCAGTACTTC. Full variable domain (rest looked up from reference TRBV7-2 and TRBJ2-7): GAGVSQSPSNKVTEKGKDVELRCDPISGHTALYWYRQSLGQGLEFLIYFQGNSAPDKSGLPSDRFSAERTGGSVSTLTIQRTQQEDSAVYLCASSSTLQGRGSHEQYFGPGTRLTVT.

This clonotype showed up just a few times. The chain has TRBV5-1 and TRBJ2-1; 11 nucleotides line up with TRBD2. This CDR3 region has 18 residues. The V segment lost 0 bases and the J segment 2 bases; nucleotides outside the gene matches: 7. The germline V gene encodes CDR1 SGHRS and CDR2 YFSETQ. The CDR3 sequence: CASSLEGTSGAAYNEQFF. The DNA of the CDR3 is TGCGCCAGCAGCTTGGAGGGGACTAGCGGCGCGGCCTACAATGAGCAGTTCTTC.

There are many counts of this clonotype. The V and J genes are TRBV6-5 and TRBJ2-3; 7 positions match TRBD1. Per the germline V gene, CDR1 is MNHEY and CDR2 is SVGAGI. This CDR3 has 16 amino acids. J gave up 0 bases and V 4 bases, and 7 bases lay outside the gene matches. CDR3 nucleotide sequence: TGTGCCAGCAGTTCCGTGGGGACAGTAAGCACAGATACGCAGTATTTT. It codes for CASSSVGTVSTDTQYF.

This clonotype appeared many times. The V call is TRBV6-2 or TRBV6-3, the J call TRBJ1-5; D is perhaps TRBD1 (5 bases). V lost 5 bases and J lost 2, with 13 bases in between. Germline V gene data show CDR1 as MNHEY and CDR2 as SVGEGT. CDR3 length: 15 amino acids. The CDR3 region is CASSPGGTGNQPQHF. Written as DNA, the CDR3 is TGTGCCAGCAGTCCGGGGGGGACGGGCAATCAGCCCCAGCATTTT.

This clonotype turned up a few times. In nucleotides, the CDR3 is TGTGCCAGCAGTTGGCTGGGAATGAACACTGAAGCTTTCTTT. Amino acids: CASSWLGMNTEAFF. The rearrangement uses TRBV12-3 or TRBV12-4 and TRBJ1-1; no reliable D call. Trimming took off 4 bases at V and 0 bases at J, with 9 bases between the two ends. This CDR3 is 14 amino acids long.

This clonotype has at least ten counts. The genes are TRBV11-1 and TRBJ2-7; no definite D call. Germline values: CDR1 SGHAT, CDR2 FQDESV (reference sequence). This CDR3 is built from 13 residues. Trimming took off 7 bases at V and 6 bases at J, with 16 bases between the two ends. This CDR3 is CASNPLAPGEQYF. The DNA for the CDR3 is TGTGCCAGCAACCCGCTGGCCCCGGGCGAGCAGTACTTC.

There are many counts of this clonotype. The chain recombines TRBV5-1 with TRBJ2-7, with D possibly TRBD2 on 5 matching bases. The CDR3 totals 15 residues. V lost 0 bases and J 4 bases, leaving 14 bases between the germline ends. CDR1 is SGHRS, CDR2 YFSETQ, per germline. CDR3 sequence reads: CASSLVGDGIYEQYF. In DNA, the CDR3 is TGCGCCAGCAGCTTGGTTGGCGACGGGATATACGAGCAGTACTTC. Full variable domain (rest looked up from reference TRBV5-1 and TRBJ2-7): KAGVTQTPRYLIKTRGQQVTLSCSPISGHRSVSWYQQTPGQGLQFLFEYFSETQRNKGNFPGRFSGRQFSNSRSEMNVSTLELGDSALYLCASSLVGDGIYEQYFGPGTRLTVT.

This clonotype was counted ten times or more. The rearrangement uses TRBV11-2 and TRBJ2-5; D is ambiguous. Germline CDR1 reads SGHAT; CDR2 reads FQNNGV. V lost 5 bases, J lost 5 bases, and 15 bases lay in between. The CDR3 covers 14 residues. The CDR3: CASSPSLAGETQYF. In DNA, the CDR3 is TGTGCCAGCAGCCCCAGTTTAGCCGGCGAGACCCAGTACTTC. The full variable domain, in which reference TRBV11-2 and TRBJ2-5 provide the parts outside the CDR3, is EAGVAQSPRYKIIEKRQSVAFWCNPISGHATLYWYQQILGQGPKLLIQFQNNGVVDDSQLPKDRFSAERLKGVDSTLKIQPAKLEDSAVYLCASSPSLAGETQYFGPGTRLLVL.

Only a few counts were recorded for this clonotype. The V gene is TRBV5-1, the J gene TRBJ1-2, with 8 bases lining up with TRBD1. CDR1 and CDR2 from the germline V gene are SGHRS and YFSETQ. The CDR3 spans 14 residues. The ends lost 3 bases at V and 7 bases at J; junction bases unmatched: 8. The CDR3 DNA is TGCGCCAGCAGCTCTGACAGGGGAATGGGTGGCTACACCTTC. Encoded protein: CASSSDRGMGGYTF.

This clonotype was picked up many times. The CDR3 DNA is TGTGCCACCAGCAGACTGGAACGGGACAGGATAAACTATGGCTACACCTTC. Its protein product is CATSRLERDRINYGYTF. The chain combines TRBV15 with TRBJ1-2; 8 bases are a match to TRBD1. Germline lookup yields CDR1 LNHNV and CDR2 YYDKDF (reference sequence). With 2 bases clipped from V and 2 bases from J, the junction kept 10 bases outside the gene matches. This CDR3 is 17 amino acids long.

The chain carries TRBV20-1 and TRBJ2-1; 10 positions match TRBD2. CDR3 size: 17 residues. After removal of 6 bases from V and 8 bases from J, the junction contained 19 bases not matched to a gene. Germline-derived CDR1 and CDR2 are DFQATT and SNEGSKA (reference sequence). The CDR3 coding sequence is TGCAGTGCCACCCACGACCCTAGCGGGAGTTTCTTTGATGAGCAGTTCTTC. The encoded protein is CSATHDPSGSFFDEQFF.

The sample holds many counts of this clonotype. The gene calls are TRBV12-5 and TRBJ2-2; D is unclear. Trimming pared 3 bases from V and 6 bases from J, leaving 5 bases between. The CDR3 has 12 residues. Per germline, CDR1 LGHNT and CDR2 FRNRAP. The CDR3 loop reads CASGFGAGELFF. The CDR3 DNA reads TGTGCTAGTGGTTTTGGGGCCGGGGAGCTGTTTTTT.